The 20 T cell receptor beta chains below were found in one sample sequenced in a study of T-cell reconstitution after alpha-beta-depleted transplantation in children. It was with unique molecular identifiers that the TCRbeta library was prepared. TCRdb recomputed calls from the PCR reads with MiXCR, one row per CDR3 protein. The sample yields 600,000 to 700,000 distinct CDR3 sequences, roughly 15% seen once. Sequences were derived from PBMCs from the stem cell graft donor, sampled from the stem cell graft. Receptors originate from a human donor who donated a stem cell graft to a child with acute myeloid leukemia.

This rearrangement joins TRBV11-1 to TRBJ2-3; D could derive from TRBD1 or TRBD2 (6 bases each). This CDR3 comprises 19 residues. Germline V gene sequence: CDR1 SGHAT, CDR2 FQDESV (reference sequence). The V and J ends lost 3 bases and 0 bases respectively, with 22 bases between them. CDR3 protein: CASSFLVLIQGTSTDTQYF. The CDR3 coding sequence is TGTGCCAGCAGCTTTCTAGTCCTTATCCAGGGGACTAGCACAGATACGCAGTATTTT.

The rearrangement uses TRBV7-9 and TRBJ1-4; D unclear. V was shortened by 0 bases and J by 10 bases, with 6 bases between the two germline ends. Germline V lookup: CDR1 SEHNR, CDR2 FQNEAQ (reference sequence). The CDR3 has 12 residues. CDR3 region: CASSLADRKLFF. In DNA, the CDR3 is TGTGCCAGCAGCTTAGCAGATCGAAAACTGTTTTTT. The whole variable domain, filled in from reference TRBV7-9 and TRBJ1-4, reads DTGVSQNPRHKITKRGQNVTFRCDPISEHNRLYWYRQTLGQGPEFLTYFQNEAQLEKSRLLSDRFSAERPKGSFSTLEIQRTEQGDSAMYLCASSLADRKLFFGSGTQLSVL.

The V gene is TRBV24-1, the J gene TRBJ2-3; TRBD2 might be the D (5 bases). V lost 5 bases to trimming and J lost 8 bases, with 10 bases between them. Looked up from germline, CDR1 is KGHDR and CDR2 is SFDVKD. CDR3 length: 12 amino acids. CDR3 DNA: TGTGCCACCAGTGGGGGTGGGAGTACGCAGTATTTT. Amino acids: CATSGGGSTQYF.

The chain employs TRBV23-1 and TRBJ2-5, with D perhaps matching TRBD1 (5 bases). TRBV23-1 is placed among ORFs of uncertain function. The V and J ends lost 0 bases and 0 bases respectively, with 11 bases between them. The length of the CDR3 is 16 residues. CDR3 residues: CASSQSTGHHQETQYF. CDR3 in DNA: TGCGCCAGCAGTCAATCGACCGGACACCACCAAGAGACCCAGTACTTC.

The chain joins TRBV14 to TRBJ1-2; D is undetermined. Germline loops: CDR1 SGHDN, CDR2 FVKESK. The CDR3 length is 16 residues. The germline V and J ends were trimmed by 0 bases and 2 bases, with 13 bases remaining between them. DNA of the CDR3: TGTGCCAGCAGCCAAGATGAGGGAATGCCCAACTATGGCTACACCTTC. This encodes CASSQDEGMPNYGYTF. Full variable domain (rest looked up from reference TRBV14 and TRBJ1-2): EAGVTQFPSHSVIEKGQTVTLRCDPISGHDNLYWYRRVMGKEIKFLLHFVKESKQDESGMPNNRFLAERTGGTYSTLKVQPAELEDSGVYFCASSQDEGMPNYGYTFGSGTRLTVV.

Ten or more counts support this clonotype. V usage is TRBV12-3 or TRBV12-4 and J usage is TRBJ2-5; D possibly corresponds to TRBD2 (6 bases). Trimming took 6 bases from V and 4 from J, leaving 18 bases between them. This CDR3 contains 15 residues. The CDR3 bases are TGTGCCAGCAGGCCCGCGGGGAACGCAGGAGAGACCCAGTACTTC. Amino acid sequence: CASRPAGNAGETQYF.

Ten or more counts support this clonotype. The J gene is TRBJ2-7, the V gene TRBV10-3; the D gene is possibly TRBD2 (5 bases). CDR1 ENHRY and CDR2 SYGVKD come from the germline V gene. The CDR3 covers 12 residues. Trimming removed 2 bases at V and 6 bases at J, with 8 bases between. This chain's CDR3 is CAISEAGVEQYV. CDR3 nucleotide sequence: TGTGCCATCAGTGAGGCCGGGGTCGAGCAGTACGTC.

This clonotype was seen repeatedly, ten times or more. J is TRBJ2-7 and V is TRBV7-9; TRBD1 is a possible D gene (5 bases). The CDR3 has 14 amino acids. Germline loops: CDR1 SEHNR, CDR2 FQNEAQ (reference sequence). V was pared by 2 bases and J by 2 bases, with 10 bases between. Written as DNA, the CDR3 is TGTGCCAGCAGCTTAACAGGCTCCACCTACGAGCAGTACTTC. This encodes CASSLTGSTYEQYF.

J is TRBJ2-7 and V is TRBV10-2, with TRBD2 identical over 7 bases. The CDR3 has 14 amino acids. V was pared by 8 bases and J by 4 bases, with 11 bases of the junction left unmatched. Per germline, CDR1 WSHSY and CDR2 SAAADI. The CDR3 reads CASGSGTTSYEQYF. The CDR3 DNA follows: TGCGCCAGCGGGTCCGGGACTACCTCTTACGAGCAGTACTTC.

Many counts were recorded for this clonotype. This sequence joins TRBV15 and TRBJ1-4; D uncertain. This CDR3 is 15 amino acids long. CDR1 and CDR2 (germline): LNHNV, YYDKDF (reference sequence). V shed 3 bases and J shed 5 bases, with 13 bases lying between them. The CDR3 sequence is CATSSSVVLNEKLFF. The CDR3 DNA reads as TGTGCCACCAGCAGTTCGGTGGTGTTGAATGAAAAACTGTTTTTT.

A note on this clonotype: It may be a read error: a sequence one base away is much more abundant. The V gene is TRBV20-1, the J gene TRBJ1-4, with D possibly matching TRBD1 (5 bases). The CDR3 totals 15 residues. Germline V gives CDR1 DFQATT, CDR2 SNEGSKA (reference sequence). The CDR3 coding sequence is TGCAGTGCTAGAGTCAGGGCAGCAACTAATGAAAAAGTGTTTTTT. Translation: CSARVRAATNEKVFF.

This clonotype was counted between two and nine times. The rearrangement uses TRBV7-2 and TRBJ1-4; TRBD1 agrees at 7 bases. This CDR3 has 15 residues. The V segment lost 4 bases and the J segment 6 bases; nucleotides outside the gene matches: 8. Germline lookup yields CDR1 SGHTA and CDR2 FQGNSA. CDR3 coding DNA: TGTGCCAGCAGCTCGTTACAGGGGCGGGATGAAAAACTGTTTTTT. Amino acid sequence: CASSSLQGRDEKLFF. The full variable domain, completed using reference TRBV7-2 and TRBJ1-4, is GAGVSQSPSNKVTEKGKDVELRCDPISGHTALYWYRQSLGQGLEFLIYFQGNSAPDKSGLPSDRFSAERTGGSVSTLTIQRTQQEDSAVYLCASSSLQGRDEKLFFGSGTQLSVL.

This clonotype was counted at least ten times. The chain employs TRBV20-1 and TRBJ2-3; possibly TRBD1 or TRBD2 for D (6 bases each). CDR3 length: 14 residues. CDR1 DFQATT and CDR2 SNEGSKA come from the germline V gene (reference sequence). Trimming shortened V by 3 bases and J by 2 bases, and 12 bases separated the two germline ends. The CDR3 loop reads CSARRGEFTDTQYF. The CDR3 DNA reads TGCAGTGCTAGGAGGGGGGAATTCACAGATACGCAGTATTTT.

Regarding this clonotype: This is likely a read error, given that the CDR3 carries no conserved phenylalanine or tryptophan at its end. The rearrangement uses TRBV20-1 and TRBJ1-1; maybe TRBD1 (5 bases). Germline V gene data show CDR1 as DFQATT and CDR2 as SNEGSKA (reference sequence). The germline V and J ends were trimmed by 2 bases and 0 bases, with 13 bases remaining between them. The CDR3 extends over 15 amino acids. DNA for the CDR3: TGCAGTGCTAGACTGGCCGGGGGAGTGAACACTGAAGCTTTCTCT. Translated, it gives CSARLAGGVNTEAFS.

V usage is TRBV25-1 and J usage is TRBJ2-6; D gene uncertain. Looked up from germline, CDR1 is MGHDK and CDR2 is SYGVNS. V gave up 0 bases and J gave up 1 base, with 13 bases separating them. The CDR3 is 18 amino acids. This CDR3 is CASSEYFGAESGANVLTF. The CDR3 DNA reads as TGTGCCAGCAGTGAATATTTCGGTGCGGAATCTGGGGCCAACGTCCTGACTTTC.

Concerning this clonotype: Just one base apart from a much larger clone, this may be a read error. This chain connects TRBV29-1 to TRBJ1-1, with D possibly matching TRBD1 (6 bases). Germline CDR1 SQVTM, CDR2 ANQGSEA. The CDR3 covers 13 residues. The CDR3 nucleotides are TGCAGCGTTGAAGAAAGGGACAACACTGGAGCTTTCTTT. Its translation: CSVEERDNTGAFF.

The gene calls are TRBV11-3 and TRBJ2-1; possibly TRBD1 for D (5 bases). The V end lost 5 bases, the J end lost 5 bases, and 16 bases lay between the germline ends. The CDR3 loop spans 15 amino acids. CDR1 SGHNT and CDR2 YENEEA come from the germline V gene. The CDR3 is CASSPRERPNNEQFF. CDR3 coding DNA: TGTGCCAGCAGCCCCAGGGAACGACCCAACAATGAGCAGTTCTTC.

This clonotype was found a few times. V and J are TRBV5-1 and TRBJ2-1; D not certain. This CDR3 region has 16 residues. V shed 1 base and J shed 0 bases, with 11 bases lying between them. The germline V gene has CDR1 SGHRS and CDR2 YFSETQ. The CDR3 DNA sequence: TGCGCCAGCAGCTTGAACATCCCGAGCTCCTACAATGAGCAGTTCTTC. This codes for CASSLNIPSSYNEQFF. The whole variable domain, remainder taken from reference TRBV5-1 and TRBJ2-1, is KAGVTQTPRYLIKTRGQQVTLSCSPISGHRSVSWYQQTPGQGLQFLFEYFSETQRNKGNFPGRFSGRQFSNSRSEMNVSTLELGDSALYLCASSLNIPSSYNEQFFGPGTRLTVL.

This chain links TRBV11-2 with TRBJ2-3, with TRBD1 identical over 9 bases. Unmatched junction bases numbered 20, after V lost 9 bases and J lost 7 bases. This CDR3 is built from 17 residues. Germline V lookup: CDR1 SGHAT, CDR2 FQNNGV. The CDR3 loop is CARSPTLRDRESNTQYF. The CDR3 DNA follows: TGTGCCAGAAGTCCCACCTTACGGGACAGGGAATCTAATACGCAGTATTTT.

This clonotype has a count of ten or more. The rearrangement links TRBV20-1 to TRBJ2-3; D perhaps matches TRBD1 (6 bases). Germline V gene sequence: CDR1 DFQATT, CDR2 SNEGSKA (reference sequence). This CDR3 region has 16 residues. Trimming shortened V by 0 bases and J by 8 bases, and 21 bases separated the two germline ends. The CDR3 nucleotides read TGCAGTGCTAGAGAGGCAGGGGTGGGTTTCCTAGCTACGCAGTATTTT. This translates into CSAREAGVGFLATQYF.